Sequencing of this T cell receptor (beta chain) was carried out in a study of blood T cell repertoires in COVID-19. V was cut by 3 bases and J by 7 bases, with 16 bases left in between. The length of the CDR3 is 15 residues. The germline gives CDR1 SGDLS, CDR2 YYNGEE. How the authors handled the data: Using reference gene primer amplification, nucleated cell counts were estimated. Method: immunoSEQ multiplex PCR; TCRdb's copy keeps in-frame clones and lacks some. V and J calls and clone size are copied from that table; D and trimming were computed from the DNA. Of tens of thousands of clones listed, about 93% are singletons.

The rearrangement joins TRBV9 to TRBJ2-2, with a tentative D call TRBD2 (7 bases). This clonotype was sampled from a human donor in a cohort sampled during active COVID-19. Material: peripheral blood. The CDR3 DNA is TGTGCCAGCAGCGCCACGAGGGGGGGAGTCGGGGAGCTGTTTTTT. Residues: CASSATRGGVGELFF.